Listed below are T cell receptor beta chains from one sample, sequenced in a study of beta chain features in type 1 diabetes. Libraries were prepared by immunoSEQ multiplex PCR; TCRdb keeps only in-frame clonotypes and omits some of them. The repertoire holds 300,000 to 400,000 clones, with less than 15% as singletons. Sequenced sample: naive CD4+ T cells from blood. The receptors come from a woman aged 18 to 35 with type 1 diabetes. Both conserved end residues are part of each CDR3. Fields, in order: J gene, V gene, CDR3 protein.

j_gene: TRBJ2-6
v_gene: TRBV5-6
CDR3aa: CASSPPSPRPGANVLTF

j_gene: TRBJ2-5
v_gene: TRBV10-3
CDR3aa: CAISDLGGETQYF

j_gene: TRBJ2-5
v_gene: TRBV30
CDR3aa: CAWAQGQETQYF

j_gene: TRBJ2-3
v_gene: TRBV4-3
CDR3aa: CASSHHSSGRARKQYF

j_gene: TRBJ2-5
v_gene: TRBV27
CDR3aa: CASSLTAGAGKETQYF

j_gene: TRBJ1-4
v_gene: TRBV20-1
CDR3aa: CSAGGQKLFF

j_gene: TRBJ1-5
v_gene: TRBV27
CDR3aa: CASSLGRVGQPQHF

j_gene: TRBJ2-7
v_gene: TRBV29-1
CDR3aa: CSVLEGPYEQYF

j_gene: TRBJ1-2
v_gene: TRBV5-1
CDR3aa: CASSLEVGTGYGYTF

j_gene: TRBJ2-7
v_gene: TRBV7-3
CDR3aa: CASSTSGGTGFIEQYF

j_gene: TRBJ2-1
v_gene: TRBV10-3
CDR3aa: CAISTGTVDYNEQFF

j_gene: TRBJ2-4
v_gene: TRBV7-2
CDR3aa: CASSSRGPKNIQYF

j_gene: TRBJ1-1
v_gene: TRBV30
CDR3aa: CALKGDFAPNTEAFF

j_gene: TRBJ2-1
v_gene: TRBV18
CDR3aa: CASSPGHLAFRSYNEQFF

j_gene: TRBJ2-7
v_gene: TRBV6-5
CDR3aa: CASWDKPYEQYF

j_gene: TRBJ2-5
v_gene: TRBV7-8
CDR3aa: CASSLRDGGVQETQYF

j_gene: TRBJ2-3
v_gene: TRBV5-1
CDR3aa: CASSLGLAEDTQYF

j_gene: TRBJ1-1
v_gene: TRBV28
CDR3aa: CASSAPRGNTEAFF

j_gene: TRBJ1-5
v_gene: TRBV12-5
CDR3aa: CASGLVLGREANQPQHF

j_gene: TRBJ2-3
v_gene: TRBV4-3
CDR3aa: CASSQDLVPGTQYF

j_gene: TRBJ1-1
v_gene: TRBV10-3
CDR3aa: CAITQDGQGNTEAFF

j_gene: TRBJ1-2
v_gene: TRBV4-3
CDR3aa: CASSPSGQGYTF

j_gene: TRBJ2-7
v_gene: TRBV6-5
CDR3aa: CASRREVGYEQYF

j_gene: TRBJ1-1
v_gene: TRBV6-6
CDR3aa: CASSHSRGTEAFF

j_gene: TRBJ2-1
v_gene: TRBV18
CDR3aa: CASSRVAGTGDNEQFF

j_gene: TRBJ1-1
v_gene: TRBV27
CDR3aa: CASSNRQGKTEAFF

j_gene: TRBJ2-1
v_gene: TRBV11-2
CDR3aa: CASSLGQLNEQFF

j_gene: TRBJ2-2
v_gene: TRBV23-1
CDR3aa: CASSHEQRGLPYTGELFF

j_gene: TRBJ1-5
v_gene: TRBV5-6
CDR3aa: CASSPGQGYQPQHF

j_gene: TRBJ2-7
v_gene: TRBV11-3
CDR3aa: CASSDRGNEQYF

j_gene: TRBJ2-5
v_gene: TRBV9
CDR3aa: CASSVSRGQETQYF

j_gene: TRBJ2-7
v_gene: TRBV28
CDR3aa: CASSLGGQLSYEQYF

j_gene: TRBJ2-5
v_gene: TRBV13
CDR3aa: CASSLAYLAGEETQYF

j_gene: TRBJ2-5
v_gene: TRBV25-1
CDR3aa: CASSLGQTYQETQYF

j_gene: TRBJ2-1
v_gene: TRBV5-4
CDR3aa: CASSNGLAGVWEQFF

j_gene: TRBJ2-7
v_gene: TRBV5-5
CDR3aa: CASSLWEDTYEQYF

j_gene: TRBJ1-5
v_gene: TRBV5-6
CDR3aa: CASSLKSRVHQPQHF

j_gene: TRBJ1-5
v_gene: TRBV4-1
CDR3aa: CASSPGLTGPPNQPQHF

j_gene: TRBJ2-7
v_gene: TRBV10-3
CDR3aa: CAIRGLAGGPDEQYF

j_gene: TRBJ1-1
v_gene: TRBV7-2
CDR3aa: CASSPRDRGEAFF